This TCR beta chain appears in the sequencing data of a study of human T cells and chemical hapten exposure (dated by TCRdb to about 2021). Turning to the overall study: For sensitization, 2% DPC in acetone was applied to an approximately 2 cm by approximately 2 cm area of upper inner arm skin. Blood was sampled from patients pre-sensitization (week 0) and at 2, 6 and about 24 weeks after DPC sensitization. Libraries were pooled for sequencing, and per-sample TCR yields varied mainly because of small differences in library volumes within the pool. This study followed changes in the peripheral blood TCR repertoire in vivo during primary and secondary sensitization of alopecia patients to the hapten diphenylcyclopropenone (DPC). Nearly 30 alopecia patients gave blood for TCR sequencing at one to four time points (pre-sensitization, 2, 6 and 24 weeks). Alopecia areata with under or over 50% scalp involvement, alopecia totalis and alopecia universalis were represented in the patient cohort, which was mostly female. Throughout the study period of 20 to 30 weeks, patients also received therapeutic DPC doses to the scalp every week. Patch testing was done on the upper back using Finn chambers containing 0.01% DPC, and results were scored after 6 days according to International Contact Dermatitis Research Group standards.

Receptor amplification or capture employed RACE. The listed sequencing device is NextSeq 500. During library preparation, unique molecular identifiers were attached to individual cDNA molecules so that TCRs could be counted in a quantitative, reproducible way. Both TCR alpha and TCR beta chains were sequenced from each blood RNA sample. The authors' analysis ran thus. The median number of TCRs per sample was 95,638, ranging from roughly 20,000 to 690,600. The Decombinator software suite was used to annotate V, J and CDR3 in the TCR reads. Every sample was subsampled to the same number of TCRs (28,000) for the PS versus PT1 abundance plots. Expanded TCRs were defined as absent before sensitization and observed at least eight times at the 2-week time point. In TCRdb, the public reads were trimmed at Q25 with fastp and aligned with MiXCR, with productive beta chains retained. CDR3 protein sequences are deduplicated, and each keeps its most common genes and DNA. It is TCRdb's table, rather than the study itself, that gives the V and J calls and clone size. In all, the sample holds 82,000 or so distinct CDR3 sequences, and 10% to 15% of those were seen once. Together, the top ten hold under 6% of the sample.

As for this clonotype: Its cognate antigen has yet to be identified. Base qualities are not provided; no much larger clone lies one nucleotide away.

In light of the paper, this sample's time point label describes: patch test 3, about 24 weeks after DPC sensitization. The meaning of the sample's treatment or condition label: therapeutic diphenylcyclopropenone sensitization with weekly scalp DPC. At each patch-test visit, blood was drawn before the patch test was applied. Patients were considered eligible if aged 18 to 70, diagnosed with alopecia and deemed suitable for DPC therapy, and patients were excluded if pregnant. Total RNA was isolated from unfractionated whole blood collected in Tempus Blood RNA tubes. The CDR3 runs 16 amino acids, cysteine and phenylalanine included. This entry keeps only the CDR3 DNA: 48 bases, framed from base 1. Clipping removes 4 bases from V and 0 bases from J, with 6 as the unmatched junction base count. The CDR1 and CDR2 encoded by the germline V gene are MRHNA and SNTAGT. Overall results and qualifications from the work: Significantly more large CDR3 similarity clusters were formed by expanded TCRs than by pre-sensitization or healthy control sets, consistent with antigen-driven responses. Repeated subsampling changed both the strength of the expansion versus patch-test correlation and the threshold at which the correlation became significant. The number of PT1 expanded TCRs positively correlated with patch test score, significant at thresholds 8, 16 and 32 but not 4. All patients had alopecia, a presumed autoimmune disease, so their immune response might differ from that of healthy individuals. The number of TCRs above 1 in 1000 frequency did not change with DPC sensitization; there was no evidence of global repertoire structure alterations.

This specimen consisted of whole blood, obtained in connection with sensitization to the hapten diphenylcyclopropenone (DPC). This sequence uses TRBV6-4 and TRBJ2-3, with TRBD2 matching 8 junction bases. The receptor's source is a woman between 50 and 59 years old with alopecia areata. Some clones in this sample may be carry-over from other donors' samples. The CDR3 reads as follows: CASSAELAASTDTQYF. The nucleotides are TGTGCCAGCAGTGCGGAACTAGCGGCTAGCACAGATACGCAGTATTTT.